The rows below give T cell receptor beta chains drawn from one sample of a study of blood T cell repertoires in COVID-19. TCRdb keeps only in-frame clones here, not all; method: immunoSEQ multiplex PCR. Here the sample spans fewer than 200,000 clones, roughly 82% being singletons. Sequencing input: peripheral blood. These receptors all come from a woman between 55 and 75 years old with COVID-19, enrolled during active disease. Each CDR3 is given with its conserved first and last residue. D genes are given only for firm matches. Where a row states a size, it is once, few, many or the class of an expanded clone; other rows omit it.

D gene: TRBD2; clone size: .; V gene: TRBV6-2/TRBV6-3; J gene: TRBJ2-7; CDR3 protein: CASSSSGGSLEQYF; CDR3 DNA: TGTGCCAGCAGTTCTAGCGGCGGTTCCCTCGAGCAGTACTTC
D gene: .; clone size: .; V gene: TRBV24-1; J gene: TRBJ1-5; CDR3 protein: CATSEENQPQHF; CDR3 DNA: TGTGCCACCAGTGAAGAGAATCAGCCCCAGCATTTT
D gene: TRBD2; clone size: once; V gene: TRBV5-1; J gene: TRBJ2-5; CDR3 protein: CASSLLGGGLQETQYF; CDR3 DNA: TGCGCCAGCAGCCTACTAGGCGGGGGTTTACAAGAGACCCAGTACTTC
D gene: .; clone size: once; V gene: TRBV7-9; J gene: TRBJ1-3; CDR3 protein: CASSLALGALSGNTIYF; CDR3 DNA: TGTGCCAGCAGCTTAGCGCTGGGGGCTCTCTCTGGAAACACCATATATTTT
D gene: .; clone size: .; V gene: TRBV6-5; J gene: TRBJ1-4; CDR3 protein: CASRPRYGAEKLFF; CDR3 DNA: TGTGCCAGCAGGCCTAGGTACGGTGCCGAAAAACTGTTTTTT
D gene: TRBD2; clone size: .; V gene: TRBV30; J gene: TRBJ2-1; CDR3 protein: CAWSGTSGSNEQFF; CDR3 DNA: TGTGCCTGGAGCGGGACTAGCGGGAGCAATGAGCAGTTCTTC
D gene: TRBD2; clone size: .; V gene: TRBV7-3; J gene: TRBJ2-3; CDR3 protein: CASSPRGGLTDTQYF; CDR3 DNA: TGTGCCAGCAGCCCGCGCGGGGGGCTCACAGATACGCAGTATTTT
D gene: TRBD1; clone size: .; V gene: TRBV7-9; J gene: TRBJ1-6; CDR3 protein: CASSRGDSYNSPLHF; CDR3 DNA: TGTGCCAGCAGCAGAGGGGACAGTTATAATTCACCCCTCCACTTT
D gene: TRBD1; clone size: .; V gene: TRBV6-4; J gene: TRBJ2-7; CDR3 protein: CASNGWDRAHEQYF; CDR3 DNA: TGTGCCAGCAACGGATGGGACAGGGCCCACGAGCAGTACTTC
D gene: TRBD1; clone size: .; V gene: TRBV25-1; J gene: TRBJ1-5; CDR3 protein: CASSEQGQPNQPQHF; CDR3 DNA: TGTGCCAGCAGTGAACAGGGACAGCCCAATCAGCCCCAGCATTTT
D gene: TRBD2; clone size: .; V gene: TRBV29-1; J gene: TRBJ2-5; CDR3 protein: CSVGLAQETQYF; CDR3 DNA: TGCAGCGTGGGACTAGCGCAAGAGACCCAGTACTTC
D gene: .; clone size: few; V gene: TRBV5-1; J gene: TRBJ1-1; CDR3 protein: CASSLVLGGQGEAFF; CDR3 DNA: TGCGCCAGCAGCTTGGTTTTGGGGGGTCAGGGTGAAGCTTTCTTT
D gene: TRBD1; clone size: .; V gene: TRBV3-1/TRBV3-2; J gene: TRBJ1-1; CDR3 protein: CASSQDPGTGATEAFF; CDR3 DNA: TGTGCCAGCAGCCAAGATCCCGGGACAGGGGCCACTGAAGCTTTCTTT